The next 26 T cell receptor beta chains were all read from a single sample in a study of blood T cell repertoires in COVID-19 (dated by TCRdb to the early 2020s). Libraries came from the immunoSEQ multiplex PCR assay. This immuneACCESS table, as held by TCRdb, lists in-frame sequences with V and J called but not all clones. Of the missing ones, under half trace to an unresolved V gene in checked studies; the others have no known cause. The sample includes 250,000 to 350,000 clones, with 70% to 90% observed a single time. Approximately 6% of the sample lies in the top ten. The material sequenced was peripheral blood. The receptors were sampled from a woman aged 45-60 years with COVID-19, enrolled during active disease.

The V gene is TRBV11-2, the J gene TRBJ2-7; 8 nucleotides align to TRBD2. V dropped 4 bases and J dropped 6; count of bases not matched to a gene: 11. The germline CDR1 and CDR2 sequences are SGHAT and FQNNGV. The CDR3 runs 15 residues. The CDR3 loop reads CASSSRLAGGGEQYF. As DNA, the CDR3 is TGTGCCAGCAGCTCCCGCTTGGCGGGAGGCGGCGAGCAGTACTTC.

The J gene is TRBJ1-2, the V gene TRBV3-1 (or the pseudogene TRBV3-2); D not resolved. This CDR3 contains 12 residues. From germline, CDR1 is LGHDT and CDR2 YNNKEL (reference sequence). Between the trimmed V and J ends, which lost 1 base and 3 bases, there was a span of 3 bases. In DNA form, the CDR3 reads TGTGCCAGCAGCCAAGCTGACTATGGCTACACCTTC. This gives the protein CASSQADYGYTF.

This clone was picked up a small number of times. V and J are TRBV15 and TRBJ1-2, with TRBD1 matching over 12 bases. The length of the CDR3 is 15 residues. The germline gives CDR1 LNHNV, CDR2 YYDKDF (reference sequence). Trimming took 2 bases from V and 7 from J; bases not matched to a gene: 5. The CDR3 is CATSRTGTGGSGYTF. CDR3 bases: TGTGCCACCAGCAGAACCGGGACAGGGGGCTCTGGCTACACCTTC.

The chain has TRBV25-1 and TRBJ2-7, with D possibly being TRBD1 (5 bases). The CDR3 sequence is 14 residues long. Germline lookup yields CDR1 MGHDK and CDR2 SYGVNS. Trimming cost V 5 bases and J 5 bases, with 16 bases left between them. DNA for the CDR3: TGTGCCAGCAGTACTCCAGGGCGAAAGGACGAGCAGTACTTC. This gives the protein CASSTPGRKDEQYF.

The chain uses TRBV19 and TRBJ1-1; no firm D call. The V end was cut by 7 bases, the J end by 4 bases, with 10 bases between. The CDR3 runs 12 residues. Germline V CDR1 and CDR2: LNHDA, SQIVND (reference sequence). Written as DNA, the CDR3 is TGTGCCAGTAAGTTGGGAGTCACTGAAGCTTTCTTT. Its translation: CASKLGVTEAFF.

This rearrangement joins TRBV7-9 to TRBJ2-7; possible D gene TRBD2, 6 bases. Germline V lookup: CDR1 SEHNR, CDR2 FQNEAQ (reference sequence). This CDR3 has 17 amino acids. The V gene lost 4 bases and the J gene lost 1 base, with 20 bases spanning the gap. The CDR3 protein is CASSSDTHRTISYEQYF. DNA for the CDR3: TGTGCCAGCAGCTCCGACACCCACCGGACTATTTCCTACGAGCAGTACTTC.

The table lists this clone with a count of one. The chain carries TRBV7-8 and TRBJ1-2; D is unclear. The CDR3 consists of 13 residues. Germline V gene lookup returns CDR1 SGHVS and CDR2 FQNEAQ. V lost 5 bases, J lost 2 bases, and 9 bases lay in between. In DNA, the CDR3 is TGTGCCAGCAGCCCGGGGAGAAACTATGGCTACACCTTC. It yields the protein CASSPGRNYGYTF.

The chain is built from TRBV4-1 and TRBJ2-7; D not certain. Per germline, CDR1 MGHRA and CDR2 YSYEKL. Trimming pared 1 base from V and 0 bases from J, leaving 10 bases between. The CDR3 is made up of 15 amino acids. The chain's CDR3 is CASSQGVADSYEQYF. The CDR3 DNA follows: TGCGCCAGCAGCCAAGGGGTAGCTGACTCCTACGAGCAGTACTTC.

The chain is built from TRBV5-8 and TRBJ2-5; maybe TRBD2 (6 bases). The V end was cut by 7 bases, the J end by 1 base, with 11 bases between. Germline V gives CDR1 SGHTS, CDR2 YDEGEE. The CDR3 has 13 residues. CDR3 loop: CASFREIQETQYF. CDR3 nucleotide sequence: TGTGCCAGCTTCCGGGAGATCCAAGAGACCCAGTACTTC.

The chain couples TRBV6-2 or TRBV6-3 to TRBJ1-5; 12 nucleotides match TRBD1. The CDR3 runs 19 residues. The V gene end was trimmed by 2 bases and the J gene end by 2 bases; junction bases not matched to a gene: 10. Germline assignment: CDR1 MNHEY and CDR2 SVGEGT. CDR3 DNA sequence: TGTGCCAGCAGTTACCATCCCGGGACAGGGGGCGCCGGCAATCAGCCCCAGCATTTT. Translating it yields CASSYHPGTGGAGNQPQHF.

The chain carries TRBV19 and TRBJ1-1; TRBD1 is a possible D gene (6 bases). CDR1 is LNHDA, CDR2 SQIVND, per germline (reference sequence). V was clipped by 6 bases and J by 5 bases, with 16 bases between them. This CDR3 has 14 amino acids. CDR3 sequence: CASSKNRVLTEAFF. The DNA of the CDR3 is TGTGCCAGTAGCAAAAACAGGGTCCTAACTGAAGCTTTCTTT.

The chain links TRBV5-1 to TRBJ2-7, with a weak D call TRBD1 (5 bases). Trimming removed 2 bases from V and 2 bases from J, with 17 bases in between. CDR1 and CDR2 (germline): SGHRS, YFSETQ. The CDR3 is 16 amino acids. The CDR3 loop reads CASSFDSSQTTYEQYF. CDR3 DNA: TGCGCCAGCAGCTTCGACAGCTCACAGACCACCTACGAGCAGTACTTC.

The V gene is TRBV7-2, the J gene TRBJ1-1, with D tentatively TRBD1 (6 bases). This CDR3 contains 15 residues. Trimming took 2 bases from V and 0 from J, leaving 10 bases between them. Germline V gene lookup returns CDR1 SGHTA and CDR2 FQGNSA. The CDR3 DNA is TGTGCCAGCAGCTTAAGGGGGTCGGTGAACACTGAAGCTTTCTTT. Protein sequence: CASSLRGSVNTEAFF.

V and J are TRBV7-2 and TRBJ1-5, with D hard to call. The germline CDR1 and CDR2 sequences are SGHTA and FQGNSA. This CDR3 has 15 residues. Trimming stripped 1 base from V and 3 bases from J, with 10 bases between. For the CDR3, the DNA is TGTGCCAGCAGCTTAGAATATCGGGTCAATCAGCCCCAGCATTTT. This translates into CASSLEYRVNQPQHF.

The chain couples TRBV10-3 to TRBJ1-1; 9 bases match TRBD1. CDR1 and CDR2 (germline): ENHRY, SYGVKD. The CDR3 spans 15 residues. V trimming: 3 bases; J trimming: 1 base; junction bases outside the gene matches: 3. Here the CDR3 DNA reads TGTGCCATCAGTGAAGGGGGACAGGGGAACACTGAAGCTTTCTTT. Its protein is CAISEGGQGNTEAFF.

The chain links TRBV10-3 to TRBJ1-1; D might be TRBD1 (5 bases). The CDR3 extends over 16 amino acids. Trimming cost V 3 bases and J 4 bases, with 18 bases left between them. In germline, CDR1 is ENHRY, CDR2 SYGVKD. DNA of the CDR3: TGTGCCATCAGTGATTCGAGTAGGACACTTCGCACTGAAGCTTTCTTT. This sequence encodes CAISDSSRTLRTEAFF.

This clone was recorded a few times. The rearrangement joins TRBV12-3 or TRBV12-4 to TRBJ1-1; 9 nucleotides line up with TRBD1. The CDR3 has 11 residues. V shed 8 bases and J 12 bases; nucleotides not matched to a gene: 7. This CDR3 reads CASGRTGVPFF. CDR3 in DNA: TGTGCCAGCGGACGGACAGGGGTCCCTTTCTTT.

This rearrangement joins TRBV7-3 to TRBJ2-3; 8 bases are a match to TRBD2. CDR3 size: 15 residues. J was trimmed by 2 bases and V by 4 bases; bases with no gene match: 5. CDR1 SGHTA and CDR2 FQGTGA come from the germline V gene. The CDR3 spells CASSSTSGTTDTQYF. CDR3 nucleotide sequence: TGTGCCAGCAGCTCAACTAGCGGAACCACAGATACGCAGTATTTT.

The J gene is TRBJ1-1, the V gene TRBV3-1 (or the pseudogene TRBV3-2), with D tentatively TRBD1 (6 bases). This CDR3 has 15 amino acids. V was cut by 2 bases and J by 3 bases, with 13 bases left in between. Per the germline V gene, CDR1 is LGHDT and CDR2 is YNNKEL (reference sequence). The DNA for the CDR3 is TGTGCCAGCAGCCAATTTCATACAGGGTACACTGAAGCTTTCTTT. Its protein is CASSQFHTGYTEAFF.

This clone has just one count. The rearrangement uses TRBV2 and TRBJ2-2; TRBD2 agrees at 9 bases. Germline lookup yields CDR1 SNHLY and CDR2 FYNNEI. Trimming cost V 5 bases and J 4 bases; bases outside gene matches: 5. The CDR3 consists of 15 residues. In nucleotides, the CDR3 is TGTGCCAGCAGTTGGAGTAGCGGGAGCACCGGGGAGCTGTTTTTT. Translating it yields CASSWSSGSTGELFF.

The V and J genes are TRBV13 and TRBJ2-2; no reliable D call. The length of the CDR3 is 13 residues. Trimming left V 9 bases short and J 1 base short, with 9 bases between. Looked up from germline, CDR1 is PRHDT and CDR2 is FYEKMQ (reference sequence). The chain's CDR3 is CARQTKNTGELFF. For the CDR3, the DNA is TGTGCCAGACAGACCAAGAACACCGGGGAGCTGTTTTTT.

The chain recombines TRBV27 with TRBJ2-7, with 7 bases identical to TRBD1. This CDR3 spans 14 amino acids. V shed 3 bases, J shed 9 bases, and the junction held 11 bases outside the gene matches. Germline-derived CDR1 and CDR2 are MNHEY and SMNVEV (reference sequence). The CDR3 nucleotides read TGTGCCAGCAGTTTTCGGGACAGCCCTGGGCGGCAGTACTTC. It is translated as CASSFRDSPGRQYF.

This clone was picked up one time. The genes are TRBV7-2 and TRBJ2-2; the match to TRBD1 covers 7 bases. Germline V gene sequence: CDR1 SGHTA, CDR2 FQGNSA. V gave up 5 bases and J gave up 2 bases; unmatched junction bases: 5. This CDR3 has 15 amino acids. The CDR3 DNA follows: TGTGCCAGCAGCACCGGGACAGCTAACACCGGGGAGCTGTTTTTT. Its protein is CASSTGTANTGELFF.

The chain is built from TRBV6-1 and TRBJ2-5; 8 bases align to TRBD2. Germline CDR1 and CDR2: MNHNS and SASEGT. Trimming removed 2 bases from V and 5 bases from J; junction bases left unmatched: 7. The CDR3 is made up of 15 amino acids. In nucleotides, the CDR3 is TGTGCCAGCAGTGAAATCCTGGCGGGAGGCGAGACCCAGTACTTC. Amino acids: CASSEILAGGETQYF.

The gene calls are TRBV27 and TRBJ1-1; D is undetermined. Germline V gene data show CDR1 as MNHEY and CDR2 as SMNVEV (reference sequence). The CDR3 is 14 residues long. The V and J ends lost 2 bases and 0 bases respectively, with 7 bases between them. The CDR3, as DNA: TGTGCCAGCAGTTTAGGCCCCTTGAACACTGAAGCTTTCTTT. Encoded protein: CASSLGPLNTEAFF.

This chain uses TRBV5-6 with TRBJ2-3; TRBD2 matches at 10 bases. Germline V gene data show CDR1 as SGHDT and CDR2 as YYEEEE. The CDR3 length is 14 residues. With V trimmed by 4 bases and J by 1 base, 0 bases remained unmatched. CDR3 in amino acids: CASSGTSGTDTQYF. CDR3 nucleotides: TGTGCCAGCAGCGGGACTAGCGGCACAGATACGCAGTATTTT.